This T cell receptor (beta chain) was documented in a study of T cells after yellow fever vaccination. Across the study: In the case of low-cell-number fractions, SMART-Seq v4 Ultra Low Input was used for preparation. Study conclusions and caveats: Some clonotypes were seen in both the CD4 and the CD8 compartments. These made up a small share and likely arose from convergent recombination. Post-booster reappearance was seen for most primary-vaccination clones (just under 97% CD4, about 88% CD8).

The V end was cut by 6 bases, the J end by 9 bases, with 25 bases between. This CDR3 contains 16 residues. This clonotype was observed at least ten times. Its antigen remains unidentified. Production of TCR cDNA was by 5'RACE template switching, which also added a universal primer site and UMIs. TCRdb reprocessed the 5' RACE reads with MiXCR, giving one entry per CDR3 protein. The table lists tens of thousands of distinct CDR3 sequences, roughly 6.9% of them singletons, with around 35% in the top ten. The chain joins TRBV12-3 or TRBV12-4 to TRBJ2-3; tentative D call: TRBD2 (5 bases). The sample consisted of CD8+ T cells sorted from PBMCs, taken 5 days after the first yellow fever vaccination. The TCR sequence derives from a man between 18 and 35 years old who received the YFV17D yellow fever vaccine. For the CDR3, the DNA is TGTGCCAGCAGCGAATGGGGAGAGTCCCGGGTGGAAACGCAGTATTTT. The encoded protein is CASSEWGESRVETQYF.